This passage covers 2 T cell receptor beta chains from one sample sequenced in a study of Graves' ophthalmopathy and Graves' hyperthyroidism. The study amplified TCR beta CDR3 regions using RNA transcripts. First-round RT-PCR used HTBI primers; second-round multiplex PCR followed. A single record per CDR3 protein comes from TCRdb applying MiXCR to the multiplex PCR reads. This table holds around 400,000 distinct CDR3 sequences, about a sixth found once. Sequenced: peripheral blood. These receptor sequences come from a woman in her late teens or twenties with Graves' ophthalmopathy.

This rearrangement joins TRBV12-3 or TRBV12-4 to TRBJ2-1, with TRBD2 matching over 8 bases. The CDR3 totals 14 residues. The J segment lost 2 bases and the V segment lost 6 bases, leaving 3 bases of the junction unmatched. The CDR3 coding sequence is TGTGCCAGCAGCCCCGGGGGGGCCTACAATGAGCAGTTCTTC. Its translation: CASSPGGAYNEQFF.

Ten or more counts support this clonotype. The genes are TRBV28 and TRBJ1-3; no firm D call. This CDR3 has 13 residues. CDR1 and CDR2 (germline): MDHEN, SYDVKM. With 7 bases removed from V and 3 bases from J, the gap between germline ends came to 10 bases. The CDR3 reads CASIFAVGNTIYF. CDR3 nucleotides: TGTGCCAGCATCTTCGCTGTTGGAAACACCATATATTTT.